Listed below are T cell receptor beta chains from one sample, sequenced in a study of response to subunit inactivated influenza vaccine. TCRdb used MiXCR to reprocess the RT-PCR reads, holding one entry per CDR3 protein. The data hold about 800,000 distinct CDR3 sequences, with less than 25% observed a single time. The input for sequencing was PBMCs from blood, taken around 5 days after vaccination. These receptor sequences come from a man aged 50-59 years who received an inactivated influenza vaccine. The CDR3 runs from the conserved cysteine through the conserved F or W. A D gene is named only where the DNA matches it firmly. Clone size appears in some rows only: once, few, many, or a class for an expanded clone.

few,TRBV18,12,-,TRBJ2-1,CASSPGLDEQFF,TGTGCCAGCTCACCAGGTCTCGATGAGCAGTTCTTC
-,TRBV3-1,13,TRBD1,TRBJ1-6,CASTITGESPLHF,TGTGCCAGCACAATCACAGGGGAATCACCCCTCCACTTT
few,TRBV20-1,14,-,TRBJ2-7,CSAARIQSTYEQYF,TGCAGTGCCGCTAGGATCCAGTCGACCTACGAGCAGTACTTC
-,TRBV6-1,16,TRBD1,TRBJ2-7,CASSPRPGQGLVEQYF,TGTGCCAGCAGTCCTCGCCCGGGACAGGGGCTTGTCGAGCAGTACTTC
-,TRBV5-1,16,TRBD2,TRBJ2-5,CASSSGLAGFLETQYF,TGCGCCAGCAGCTCCGGACTAGCGGGATTTCTAGAGACCCAGTACTTC
-,TRBV7-2,15,-,TRBJ2-5,CASSLMGHGRETQYF,TGTGCCAGCAGCCTCATGGGCCACGGGCGAGAGACCCAGTACTTC
many,TRBV20-1,13,-,TRBJ2-1,CSARGTPNNEQFF,TGCAGTGCTAGAGGAACCCCAAACAATGAGCAGTTCTTC
few,TRBV5-1,13,-,TRBJ2-3,CASSFGDTDTQYF,TGCGCCAGCAGCTTCGGCGACACAGATACGCAGTATTTT
-,TRBV6-2/TRBV6-3,13,-,TRBJ2-2,CASSQMATGELFF,TGTGCCAGCAGCCAGATGGCCACCGGGGAGCTGTTTTTT
-,TRBV24-1,14,-,TRBJ1-4,CATSRGQNNEKLFF,TGTGCCACCAGTCGAGGGCAGAATAATGAAAAACTGTTTTTT
many,TRBV20-1,11,-,TRBJ2-7,CSAREEAEQYF,TGCAGTGCTAGAGAAGAGGCCGAGCAGTACTTC
few,TRBV7-2,16,TRBD1,TRBJ1-6,CASSLAPDRGNSPLHF,TGTGCCAGCAGCTTAGCTCCGGACAGGGGAAATTCACCCCTCCACTTT
few,TRBV6-5,13,-,TRBJ1-5,CASSYHSGEPQHF,TGTGCCAGCAGTTATCACAGCGGTGAGCCCCAGCATTTT
-,TRBV7-2,13,-,TRBJ1-1,CASSLASKPEAFF,TGTGCCAGCAGCTTAGCCTCCAAGCCTGAAGCTTTCTTT
-,TRBV4-2,16,TRBD1,TRBJ1-5,CASSLTPTGGRQPQHF,TGTGCCAGCAGCCTCACTCCCACAGGGGGACGGCAGCCCCAGCATTTT
-,TRBV20-1,13,TRBD2,TRBJ2-7,CSAQPSGSYEQYF,TGCAGTGCCCAGCCTAGCGGGAGCTACGAGCAGTACTTC
many,TRBV24-1,16,TRBD1,TRBJ2-3,CATSDNMGQGIDTQYF,TGTGCCACCAGTGATAATATGGGACAGGGGATAGATACGCAGTATTTT
-,TRBV28,12,-,TRBJ2-7,CALGGGQYEQYF,TGTGCCCTAGGAGGGGGTCAATACGAGCAGTACTTC
-,TRBV7-2,14,TRBD2,TRBJ2-5,CASSVLAGGETQYF,TGTGCCAGCAGCGTCCTAGCGGGAGGAGAGACCCAGTACTTC
-,TRBV7-8,16,TRBD1,TRBJ2-3,CASSFGQGFYTDTQYF,TGTGCCAGCAGCTTCGGACAGGGGTTTTACACAGATACGCAGTATTTT
many,TRBV12-3/TRBV12-4,15,-,TRBJ2-1,CASSPRGPSYNEQFF,TGTGCCAGCAGCCCTCGGGGCCCCTCCTACAATGAGCAGTTCTTC
few,TRBV7-9,16,TRBD1,TRBJ2-7,CASSLGSGGWSYEQYF,TGTGCCAGCAGCTTAGGATCAGGGGGATGGTCCTACGAGCAGTACTTC
few,TRBV5-6,16,-,TRBJ2-5,CASSLVTLRVQETQYF,TGTGCCAGCAGCTTAGTCACCCTTCGTGTGCAAGAGACCCAGTACTTC
few,TRBV7-2,16,-,TRBJ1-2,CASSLGPGQTNYGYTF,TGTGCCAGCAGCTTAGGTCCCGGACAGACTAACTATGGCTACACCTTC
-,TRBV6-1,13,-,TRBJ2-1,CASSPPGNREQFF,TGTGCCAGCAGCCCCCCCGGGAATCGTGAGCAGTTCTTC
-,TRBV7-9,15,-,TRBJ2-7,CASSPVGPMDGEQYF,TGTGCCAGCAGCCCCGTTGGACCGATGGATGGCGAGCAGTACTTC
few,TRBV11-3,14,-,TRBJ2-3,CASSLNRITDTQYF,TGTGCCAGCAGCTTAAACAGGATCACAGATACGCAGTATTTT
few,TRBV10-3,15,-,TRBJ1-5,CAISVQGGRNQPQHF,TGTGCCATCAGTGTCCAGGGTGGTCGGAATCAGCCCCAGCATTTT
few,TRBV20-1,11,-,TRBJ1-1,CSAEQGTEAFF,TGCAGTGCGGAACAGGGAACTGAAGCTTTCTTT
once,TRBV9,15,-,TRBJ2-3,CASSVAGMRTDTQYF,TGTGCCAGCAGCGTAGCCGGGATGAGGACAGATACGCAGTATTTT
-,TRBV7-9,15,-,TRBJ2-5,CASSLVRERVETQYF,TGTGCCAGCAGCTTAGTTCGGGAGAGGGTAGAGACCCAGTACTTC
-,TRBV27,13,-,TRBJ2-1,CASSRWDVGEQFF,TGTGCCAGCAGTAGGTGGGATGTGGGTGAGCAGTTCTTC
few,TRBV5-1,14,-,TRBJ2-1,CASSQPGLATEQFF,TGCGCCAGCAGCCAGCCAGGACTTGCCACGGAGCAGTTCTTC
few,TRBV4-3,17,TRBD2,TRBJ2-1,CASSQMTSGNSYNEQFF,TGCGCCAGCAGCCAAATGACTAGCGGGAACTCCTACAATGAGCAGTTCTTC
many,TRBV4-1,14,-,TRBJ2-5,CASSQDPGRETQYF,TGCGCCAGCAGCCAAGATCCGGGGCGGGAGACCCAGTACTTC
-,TRBV20-1,14,-,TRBJ1-4,CSARDSRGSEKLFF,TGCAGTGCTAGAGATAGCAGGGGATCTGAAAAACTGTTTTTT
-,TRBV4-2,15,-,TRBJ1-4,CASSPTAGGLEKLFF,TGTGCCAGCAGCCCCACTGCGGGGGGCCTTGAAAAACTGTTTTTT
many,TRBV27,14,-,TRBJ2-6,CASCTNSGANVLTF,TGTGCCTCCTGCACCAACTCTGGGGCCAACGTCCTGACTTTC
few,TRBV25-1,16,TRBD1,TRBJ2-2,CASSESGTGVNGELFF,TGTGCCAGCAGTGAATCCGGGACAGGGGTGAACGGGGAGCTGTTTTTT
-,TRBV7-2,17,TRBD2,TRBJ2-3,CASSSKRTSGDTDTQYF,TGTGCCAGCAGCTCTAAGAGGACTAGCGGGGACACAGATACGCAGTATTTT
-,TRBV7-7,16,TRBD2,TRBJ2-5,CASTSGLAGPQETQYF,TGTGCCAGCACCTCAGGACTAGCGGGACCCCAAGAGACCCAGTACTTC
few,TRBV4-3,15,-,TRBJ2-1,CASSQVSGRYNEQFF,TGCGCCAGCAGCCAAGTTAGCGGAAGGTACAATGAGCAGTTCTTC
few,TRBV20-1,14,TRBD2,TRBJ2-3,CSASLTSGVDTQYF,TGCAGTGCTAGCTTGACTAGCGGGGTCGATACGCAGTATTTT
many,TRBV29-1,13,-,TRBJ1-2,CSGLGGANYGYTF,TGCAGCGGGTTGGGGGGGGCTAACTATGGCTACACCTTC
-,TRBV20-1,14,-,TRBJ2-7,CSVKQGRAYGEQYF,TGCAGTGTAAAACAGGGACGAGCCTACGGGGAGCAGTACTTC
few,TRBV11-1,14,TRBD1,TRBJ2-7,CASSLDGRGNEQYF,TGTGCCAGCAGCTTAGACGGCAGGGGGAACGAGCAGTACTTC
-,TRBV11-2,17,TRBD1,TRBJ1-2,CASSLDLRTGGLVGYTF,TGTGCCAGCAGCTTAGATCTTAGGACAGGGGGCCTGGTAGGCTACACCTTC
-,TRBV7-2,13,-,TRBJ2-2,CASSPRGGGELFF,TGTGCCAGCAGCCCCCGAGGGGGCGGGGAGCTGTTTTTT
few,TRBV15,15,-,TRBJ2-1,CATSREAVGANEQFF,TGTGCCACCAGCAGAGAGGCAGTTGGGGCGAATGAGCAGTTCTTC